Following are 25 T cell receptor beta chains from one sample sequenced in a study of CD8 T cells in Susac syndrome. Random-hexamer reverse transcription was applied to roughly 0.5 to 1 ug RNA. TCRdb passed the immunoSEQ multiplex PCR reads through MiXCR, listing each CDR3 protein once. Of approximately 190,000 distinct CDR3 sequences detected, almost 96% appear once; the ten largest clones hold around 0.1%. The sequenced material came from CD4+ T cells from PBMCs. These receptors all come from a human donor with Susac syndrome.

The CDR3 spells CSASNSGPYEQYF. CDR3 DNA sequence: TGCAGTGCTAGTAACAGCGGACCCTACGAGCAGTACTTC. The chain recombines TRBV20-1 with TRBJ2-7; D is possibly TRBD2 (5 bases). There are 13 residues in the CDR3. The V end was cut by 3 bases, the J end by 2 bases, with 11 bases between. Germline CDR1 is DFQATT and CDR2 is SNEGSKA (reference sequence).

The CDR3 nucleotides are TGCGCCAGCAGCCCATTACAGGGGGCTGGCACTGAAGCTTTCTTT. Protein: CASSPLQGAGTEAFF. The chain has TRBV5-1 and TRBJ1-1; 9 bases map to TRBD1. The CDR3 is 15 residues long. Germline CDR1 reads SGHRS; CDR2 reads YFSETQ. The V gene end was trimmed by 4 bases and the J gene end by 4 bases; junction bases not matched to a gene: 8. The complete variable domain, with remaining parts taken from reference TRBV5-1 and TRBJ1-1, reads KAGVTQTPRYLIKTRGQQVTLSCSPISGHRSVSWYQQTPGQGLQFLFEYFSETQRNKGNFPGRFSGRQFSNSRSEMNVSTLELGDSALYLCASSPLQGAGTEAFFGQGTRLTVV.

V usage is TRBV7-2 and J usage is TRBJ2-6; unclear D gene. Germline values: CDR1 SGHTA, CDR2 FQGNSA. The CDR3 runs 15 residues. V lost 5 bases, J lost 3 bases, and 11 bases lay in between. The CDR3 loop reads CASSRKVLGANVLTF. In nucleotides, the CDR3 is TGTGCCAGCAGCCGGAAGGTTCTTGGGGCCAACGTCCTGACTTTC.

The CDR3 region is CASSQDRFTLHF. The DNA for the CDR3 is TGTGCCAGCAGCCAAGACCGATTCACCCTCCACTTT. The V gene is TRBV16, the J gene TRBJ1-6, with D unclear. There are 12 residues in the CDR3. Germline CDR1 reads KGHSY; CDR2 reads FQNENV. Trimming cost V 2 bases and J 14 bases, with 10 bases left between them.

The rearrangement joins TRBV24-1 to TRBJ2-1; TRBD1 matches at 9 bases. The length of the CDR3 is 16 residues. Germline V gene lookup returns CDR1 KGHDR and CDR2 SFDVKD. Trimming cost V 4 bases and J 6 bases; bases outside gene matches: 9. CDR3 loop: CATSDQPGQGFNEQFF. The CDR3 nucleotides are TGTGCCACCAGTGACCAGCCGGGACAGGGATTCAATGAGCAGTTCTTC.

The V call is TRBV30, the J call TRBJ1-5; the D is unclear. CDR1 is GTSNPN, CDR2 SVGIG, per germline (reference sequence). There are 11 residues in the CDR3. V shed 2 bases and J shed 7 bases, with 6 bases lying between them. CDR3 bases: TGTGCCTGGAGTTCGGGCCAGCCCCAGCATTTT. Protein: CAWSSGQPQHF.

The chain combines TRBV5-6 with TRBJ1-3, with no clear D. Trimming removed 4 bases at V and 0 bases at J, with 11 bases between. CDR3 size: 15 residues. Germline-derived CDR1 and CDR2 are SGHDT and YYEEEE. CDR3 in DNA: TGTGCCAGCAGCACTACCCTTAACTCTGGAAACACCATATATTTT. Translated: CASSTTLNSGNTIYF.

The chain recombines TRBV7-9 with TRBJ1-4; no reliable D call. Germline V lookup: CDR1 SEHNR, CDR2 FQNEAQ (reference sequence). Trimming took 5 bases from V and 5 from J, leaving 15 bases between them. The CDR3 spans 15 residues. The CDR3 is CASSPPTIRNEKLFF. CDR3 bases: TGTGCCAGCAGCCCACCGACAATAAGGAATGAAAAACTGTTTTTT. Full variable domain (remainder filled in from reference TRBV7-9 and TRBJ1-4): DTGVSQNPRHKITKRGQNVTFRCDPISEHNRLYWYRQTLGQGPEFLTYFQNEAQLEKSRLLSDRFSAERPKGSFSTLEIQRTEQGDSAMYLCASSPPTIRNEKLFFGSGTQLSVL.

The chain has TRBV6-5 and TRBJ1-6; weak D call: TRBD1 (5 bases). Trimming took 6 bases from V and 14 from J, leaving 8 bases between them. Per germline, CDR1 MNHEY and CDR2 SVGAGI. The CDR3 contains 10 residues. Here the CDR3 reads CASRGGALHF. CDR3 in DNA: TGTGCCAGCAGGGGGGGGGCCCTCCACTTT.

The chain uses TRBV12-3 or TRBV12-4 and TRBJ1-5, with a tentative D call TRBD1 (6 bases). Trimming stripped 7 bases from V and 7 bases from J, with 14 bases between. The CDR3 contains 13 residues. In DNA form, the CDR3 reads TGTGCCAGCACTTACAGGGTAGAGCAGCCCCAGCATTTT. Protein product: CASTYRVEQPQHF.

In regard to this clonotype: At one end the junction does not follow the germline gene, possibly because of a read error. This chain uses TRBV12-5 with TRBJ1-2, with D possibly matching TRBD1 (5 bases). The germline V gene has CDR1 LGHNT and CDR2 FRNRAP. The CDR3 length is 11 residues. The DNA of the CDR3 is TGTGCTTGTGGGGGAACGGACGGCTACACCTTC. Encoded protein: CACGGTDGYTF.

The chain uses TRBV5-1 and TRBJ1-1; 11 positions match TRBD1. Trimming at V came to 4 bases and at J to 5 bases, leaving 10 bases not matched to a gene. The CDR3 contains 16 residues. Germline V gene sequence: CDR1 SGHRS, CDR2 YFSETQ. DNA for the CDR3: TGCGCCAGCAGCCTATGGACAGGGGGCGCCGGAACTGAAGCTTTCTTT. It encodes CASSLWTGGAGTEAFF. Supplemented by reference TRBV5-1 and TRBJ1-1, the full variable domain reads KAGVTQTPRYLIKTRGQQVTLSCSPISGHRSVSWYQQTPGQGLQFLFEYFSETQRNKGNFPGRFSGRQFSNSRSEMNVSTLELGDSALYLCASSLWTGGAGTEAFFGQGTRLTVV.

The CDR3 is CASSSGLVSYNEQFF. The CDR3 coding sequence is TGCGCCAGCAGCTCCGGACTAGTTTCCTACAATGAGCAGTTCTTC. The gene calls are TRBV5-1 and TRBJ2-1, with 7 positions matching TRBD2. Per germline, CDR1 SGHRS and CDR2 YFSETQ. The V and J ends lost 3 bases and 1 base, in that order; junction bases with no gene match: 4. The CDR3 length is 15 residues.

The J gene is TRBJ2-5, the V gene TRBV9; a weak D match, TRBD2 (5 bases). Germline V gene data show CDR1 as SGDLS and CDR2 as YYNGEE. V dropped 4 bases and J dropped 5 bases, with 15 bases sitting between them. This CDR3 spans 14 amino acids. The CDR3 spells CASSPRLSLETQYF. CDR3 DNA sequence: TGTGCCAGCAGCCCCCGACTATCTCTCGAGACCCAGTACTTC.

The chain links TRBV5-1 to TRBJ2-5, with 8 nucleotides matching TRBD2. Germline CDR1 reads SGHRS; CDR2 reads YFSETQ. The CDR3 covers 16 residues. After removal of 4 bases from V and 4 bases from J, the junction contained 12 bases not matched to a gene. CDR3 residues: CASSLRTRGGSETQYF. The CDR3 nucleotides are TGCGCCAGCAGCCTAAGGACCCGCGGGGGGTCAGAGACCCAGTACTTC. The variable domain in full, with the rest retrieved from reference TRBV5-1 and TRBJ2-5, is KAGVTQTPRYLIKTRGQQVTLSCSPISGHRSVSWYQQTPGQGLQFLFEYFSETQRNKGNFPGRFSGRQFSNSRSEMNVSTLELGDSALYLCASSLRTRGGSETQYFGPGTRLLVL.

V usage is TRBV20-1 and J usage is TRBJ2-3; 8 bases align to TRBD1. The V segment lost 0 bases and the J segment 4 bases; nucleotides outside the gene matches: 9. From germline, CDR1 is DFQATT and CDR2 SNEGSKA (reference sequence). The CDR3 runs 16 residues. The CDR3 bases are TGCAGTGCTAGAGATGGAAGGACAGGGTGGGCAGATACGCAGTATTTT. It codes for CSARDGRTGWADTQYF.

The chain combines TRBV3-1 with TRBJ2-1, with 7 positions matching TRBD1. Germline CDR1 is LGHDT and CDR2 is YNNKEL (reference sequence). Trimming took 3 bases from V and 4 from J; bases not matched to a gene: 3. The length of the CDR3 is 14 residues. The CDR3 sequence is CASSQGQQYNEQFF. Here the CDR3 DNA reads TGTGCCAGCAGCCAGGGACAGCAATACAATGAGCAGTTCTTC.

This clonotype was detected only once. V and J are TRBV30 and TRBJ2-5; 8 bases line up with TRBD2. CDR1 and CDR2 (germline): GTSNPN, SVGIG (reference sequence). The CDR3 is 16 residues long. The V segment lost 2 bases and the J segment 3 bases; nucleotides outside the gene matches: 11. This CDR3 is CAWSLGVAGRKETQYF. CDR3 DNA: TGTGCCTGGAGTCTCGGAGTAGCGGGGAGGAAAGAGACCCAGTACTTC.

This clonotype was seen only a few times. The chain links TRBV29-1 to TRBJ1-1; perhaps TRBD1 as D (5 bases). The CDR3 totals 13 residues. Germline V lookup: CDR1 SQVTM, CDR2 ANQGSEA. Trimming stripped 2 bases from V and 3 bases from J, with 10 bases between. DNA of the CDR3: TGCAGCGTTGAACGAGGAGGGGACACTGAAGCTTTCTTT. Amino acid sequence: CSVERGGDTEAFF.

The chain joins TRBV4-3 to TRBJ2-2; D might be TRBD1 or TRBD2, each matching 5 bases. The V end lost 5 bases, the J end lost 1 base, and 14 bases lay between the germline ends. The CDR3 totals 16 residues. Germline V lookup: CDR1 LGHNA, CDR2 YSLEER. The CDR3 sequence is CASSSFGTLNTGELFF. In nucleotides, the CDR3 is TGCGCCAGCAGCTCCTTCGGGACGCTGAACACCGGGGAGCTGTTTTTT.

The V and J genes are TRBV10-3 and TRBJ1-1; D remains unclear. V was clipped by 7 bases and J by 1 base, with 10 bases between them. Germline lookup yields CDR1 ENHRY and CDR2 SYGVKD. The CDR3 loop spans 13 amino acids. The CDR3 spells CAITSDGNTEAFF. The CDR3 region has the DNA TGTGCCATCACTTCGGACGGGAACACTGAAGCTTTCTTT.

This chain links TRBV29-1 with TRBJ1-5; possibly TRBD1 for D (6 bases). V dropped 1 base and J dropped 7 bases, with 14 bases sitting between them. CDR1 and CDR2 (germline): SQVTM, ANQGSEA. CDR3 length: 14 amino acids. The CDR3 region is CSVEVGGPGQPQHF. DNA of the CDR3: TGCAGCGTTGAAGTCGGGGGGCCGGGGCAGCCCCAGCATTTT.

The chain uses TRBV6-5 and TRBJ1-2, with D unclear. Germline loops: CDR1 MNHEY, CDR2 SVGAGI. This CDR3 has 15 amino acids. Trimming stripped 0 bases from V and 0 bases from J, with 8 bases between. CDR3 sequence: CASSYSRITNYGYTF. DNA for the CDR3: TGTGCCAGCAGTTACTCGAGGATTACTAACTATGGCTACACCTTC.

The chain employs TRBV29-1 and TRBJ2-1; 7 bases are shared with TRBD1. CDR3 length: 10 amino acids. V shed 7 bases and J 7 bases; nucleotides not matched to a gene: 1. Germline V CDR1 and CDR2: SQVTM, ANQGSEA. The CDR3 DNA is TGCAGCGACAGGGGAAATGAGCAGTTCTTC. Amino acid sequence: CSDRGNEQFF.

The rearrangement joins TRBV5-4 to TRBJ1-4, with 9 nucleotides matching TRBD1. The ends lost 4 bases at V and 11 bases at J; junction bases unmatched: 9. Germline V gene lookup returns CDR1 SGHNT and CDR2 YYREEE (reference sequence). This CDR3 is built from 14 residues. The CDR3 region is CASSPGQGREKLFF. The CDR3 coding sequence is TGTGCCAGCAGCCCGGGACAGGGTAGAGAGAAACTGTTTTTT.